The T cell receptor beta chain described here comes from a study of graft-versus-host responses after intestinal transplantation. About the study: Grafts that recipients had were multivisceral, liver-intestinal, or isolated intestinal transplants. Recipients were all induced with anti-thymocyte globulin, then given tacrolimus and steroids for around three years.

The germline V and J ends were trimmed by 2 bases and 3 bases, with 14 bases remaining between them. Germline assignment: CDR1 SNHLY and CDR2 FYNNEI. The CDR3 runs to 15 residues. Using immunoSEQ multiplex PCR, the repertoire was profiled, and TCRdb retains in-frame clones only, with some absent. The table has around 15,000 clones, 80% seen once. Tissue from the graft was processed to free its intraepithelial and lamina propria lymphocytes. Sequenced here: ileum tissue, sampled approximately 110 days after intestinal transplant. The chain has TRBV2 and TRBJ2-7, with D possibly being TRBD2 (5 bases). The source is a human patient who received an intestinal transplant, so some T cells may come from the graft donor. The CDR3 is CASSESLREGYEQYF. Written as DNA, the CDR3 is TGTGCCAGCAGTGAATCCCTAAGAGAGGGCTACGAGCAGTACTTC.